One and the same sample provided the 22 T cell receptor beta chains below, sequenced in a study of cytomegalovirus exposure and HLA in healthy donors (dated by TCRdb to 2016 to 2017). Library method: the immunoSEQ multiplex PCR assay. For the multiplex PCR, a mixture combining 60 forward primers for TCR Vbeta segments and 13 reverse primers for TCR Jbeta segments was used. Here the immuneACCESS table is served through TCRdb, limited to in-frame sequences with V and J called. Missing clones are a known gap in these copies; in checked studies unresolved V genes cover under half, and the rest lacks a known reason. Across this sample there are a few hundred thousand clones, with around four fifths seen only once. More than 8.5% of the sample lies in the top ten. What was sequenced was PBMCs. These receptors were taken from a woman aged 45-59 years in good health and CMV-seropositive.

The chain recombines TRBV15 with TRBJ2-3; 11 bases line up with TRBD2. CDR1 and CDR2 (germline): LNHNV, YYDKDF (reference sequence). The J segment lost 4 bases and the V segment lost 0 bases, leaving 12 bases of the junction unmatched. The CDR3 runs to 19 residues. CDR3 amino acids: CATSRDPARLAGSSDTQYF. As DNA, the CDR3 is TGTGCCACCAGCAGAGATCCCGCACGACTAGCGGGGTCGTCAGATACGCAGTATTTT.

The chain joins TRBV18 to TRBJ2-7; 9 bases are a match to TRBD1. The germline gives CDR1 KGHSH, CDR2 LQKENI. The CDR3 covers 14 residues. The junction had 5 bases not matched to a gene; V was cut back by 3 bases and J by 5 bases. The CDR3 nucleotides read TGTGCCAGCTCACCGGGACAGGGAGGCAACGAGCAGTACTTC. Translating gives CASSPGQGGNEQYF.

This sequence joins TRBV5-1 and TRBJ2-5; TRBD1 matches 8 bases. Germline trimming cut 2 bases from V and 5 bases from J; bases unmatched to any gene: 8. The CDR3 is 15 amino acids. From germline, CDR1 is SGHRS and CDR2 YFSETQ. The CDR3 DNA sequence: TGCGCCAGCAGCTTTCGACAGGGGACCATGGAGACCCAGTACTTC. This translates into CASSFRQGTMETQYF.

This clone was recorded once. This sequence joins TRBV7-9 and TRBJ1-6, with 9 bases identical to TRBD1. This CDR3 is built from 15 residues. Per the germline V gene, CDR1 is SEHNR and CDR2 is FQNEAQ (reference sequence). The J segment lost 9 bases and the V segment lost 1 base, leaving 4 bases of the junction unmatched. CDR3 sequence reads: CASSLGGQGGSPLHF. As DNA, the CDR3 is TGTGCCAGCAGCTTAGGGGGACAGGGTGGTTCACCCCTCCACTTT.

The rearrangement uses TRBV6-5 and TRBJ2-1; 12 bases align to TRBD2. Germline trimming cut 2 bases from V and 6 bases from J; bases unmatched to any gene: 5. The germline V gene encodes CDR1 MNHEY and CDR2 SVGAGI. There are 16 residues in the CDR3. Here the CDR3 DNA reads TGTGCCAGCAGTTACCTACGGACTAGCGGGGTCAATGAGCAGTTCTTC. Translated: CASSYLRTSGVNEQFF.

This clone was observed once. The chain combines TRBV5-4 with TRBJ1-1, with D maybe TRBD1 (5 bases). CDR3 size: 14 residues. Germline loops: CDR1 SGHNT, CDR2 YYREEE (reference sequence). Deletions cut 3 bases from V and 0 bases from J, with 9 bases between. CDR3 nucleotides: TGTGCCAGCAGCTCGGAGGGGATGAACACTGAAGCTTTCTTT. It specifies CASSSEGMNTEAFF. The full variable domain, its missing parts supplied by reference TRBV5-4 and TRBJ1-1, is ETGVTQSPTHLIKTRGQQVTLRCSSQSGHNTVSWYQQALGQGPQFIFQYYREEENGRGNFPPRFSGLQFPNYSSELNVNALELDDSALYLCASSSEGMNTEAFFGQGTRLTVV.

V is TRBV5-1 and J is TRBJ1-4; D perhaps matches TRBD1 (5 bases). The ends were cut back, 4 bases at V and 7 bases at J, with 14 bases in the middle. CDR3 length equals 14 residues. Germline V lookup: CDR1 SGHRS, CDR2 YFSETQ. In DNA, the CDR3 is TGCGCCAGCAGCCCACTACAGGCAGGTGAAAAACTGTTTTTT. Translation gives CASSPLQAGEKLFF.

J is TRBJ1-6 and V is TRBV7-9; 8 nucleotides match TRBD1. V was clipped by 3 bases and J by 8 bases; unmatched bases: 6. The CDR3 loop spans 15 amino acids. Germline CDR1 SEHNR, CDR2 FQNEAQ (reference sequence). In DNA form, the CDR3 reads TGTGCCAGCAGCTTCCGGGACAGGCTTGATTCACCCCTCCACTTT. The encoded protein is CASSFRDRLDSPLHF.

The rearrangement uses TRBV9 and TRBJ2-1; D not certain. In germline, CDR1 is SGDLS, CDR2 YYNGEE. The CDR3 is made up of 15 amino acids. The V end lost 3 bases, the J end lost 1 base, and 11 bases lay between the germline ends. CDR3 coding DNA: TGTGCCAGCAGCGCTGACGCGGCTTCCTACAATGAGCAGTTCTTC. This codes for CASSADAASYNEQFF.

This clone was seen a few times. The rearrangement links TRBV7-9 to TRBJ1-2; D not certain. CDR3 size: 13 residues. Germline V lookup: CDR1 SEHNR, CDR2 FQNEAQ (reference sequence). V was pared by 2 bases and J by 2 bases, with 6 bases between. In DNA, the CDR3 is TGTGCCAGCAGCTTAACGGAGAACTATGGCTACACCTTC. It is translated as CASSLTENYGYTF.

The chain has TRBV7-3 and TRBJ2-5; 11 bases match TRBD2. Germline CDR1 and CDR2: SGHTA and FQGTGA. V lost 4 bases to trimming and J lost 4 bases; unmatched junction nucleotides: 5. The CDR3 length is 15 residues. The CDR3 loop is CASSYSTSGVETQYF. The CDR3 DNA is TGTGCCAGCAGCTATTCGACTAGCGGGGTAGAGACCCAGTACTTC.

This clone was seen only a few times. This chain joins TRBV10-2 and TRBJ1-1; the D is unclear. The CDR3 length is 14 residues. V was trimmed by 6 bases and J by 1 base, leaving 12 bases between them. Germline CDR1 reads WSHSY; CDR2 reads SAAADI. CDR3 loop: CASRWAKTNTEAFF. The CDR3 DNA follows: TGCGCCAGCAGATGGGCCAAGACGAACACTGAAGCTTTCTTT.

The V gene is TRBV7-2, the J gene TRBJ2-7, with D possibly TRBD1 on 6 matching bases. The V gene's germline CDR1 is SGHTA and CDR2 FQGNSA. Deletions cut 2 bases from V and 6 bases from J, with 20 bases between. The CDR3 contains 16 residues. CDR3 in amino acids: CASSLNRAGALTEQYF. The CDR3 bases are TGTGCCAGCAGCTTAAATAGGGCAGGGGCCCTCACCGAGCAGTACTTC.

The chain combines TRBV2 with TRBJ2-2, with D unclear. Germline values: CDR1 SNHLY, CDR2 FYNNEI. The V and J ends lost 8 bases and 7 bases respectively, with 14 bases between them. The CDR3 is 13 residues long. CDR3 loop: CASHLRVGGELFF. In nucleotides, the CDR3 is TGTGCCAGCCACTTACGGGTTGGCGGGGAGCTGTTTTTT.

The chain couples TRBV27 to TRBJ2-7; weak D call: TRBD2 (6 bases). In germline, CDR1 is MNHEY, CDR2 SMNVEV (reference sequence). The CDR3 spans 12 residues. V was clipped by 6 bases and J by 5 bases, with 11 bases between them. The CDR3 DNA is TGTGCCAGCAGGCGGAGGGGTGACGAGCAGTACTTC. This encodes CASRRRGDEQYF.

The chain links TRBV18 to TRBJ1-1, with a possible D match to TRBD1 (6 bases). Trimming left V 2 bases short and J 4 bases short, with 14 bases between. This CDR3 spans 15 amino acids. The germline CDR1 and CDR2 sequences are KGHSH and LQKENI. The DNA for the CDR3 is TGTGCCAGCTCACCAGCCCAGGGGAGAGGCACTGAAGCTTTCTTT. Protein: CASSPAQGRGTEAFF.

The rearrangement joins TRBV19 to TRBJ2-2; 10 nucleotides align to TRBD2. Germline trimming cut 2 bases from V and 5 bases from J; bases unmatched to any gene: 8. CDR1 is LNHDA, CDR2 SQIVND, per germline (reference sequence). The CDR3 has 17 residues. The chain's CDR3 is CASSIRRRTSGTGELFF. The CDR3 bases are TGTGCCAGTAGTATAAGGCGGAGGACTAGCGGTACCGGGGAGCTGTTTTTT.

The rearrangement joins TRBV6-6 to TRBJ2-1, with 7 bases matching TRBD2. V trimming: 5 bases; J trimming: 5 bases; junction bases outside the gene matches: 6. CDR3 size: 14 residues. Germline CDR1 MNHNY, CDR2 SVGAGI (reference sequence). CDR3 sequence (DNA): TGTGCCAGCAGTAGAATCGGGGGGAACAATGAGCAGTTCTTC. Amino acids: CASSRIGGNNEQFF.

The gene calls are TRBV5-1 and TRBJ2-3; 13 nucleotides align to TRBD2. Per the germline V gene, CDR1 is SGHRS and CDR2 is YFSETQ. This CDR3 region has 18 residues. V shed 5 bases, J shed 0 bases, and the junction held 9 bases outside the gene matches. CDR3 loop: CASSRDRLAGGSTDTQYF. The DNA for the CDR3 is TGCGCCAGCAGTCGCGACCGACTAGCGGGGGGCAGCACAGATACGCAGTATTTT.

This chain connects TRBV2 to TRBJ1-1, with no clear D. V was cut by 11 bases and J by 4 bases, with 20 bases left in between. From germline, CDR1 is SNHLY and CDR2 FYNNEI. The CDR3 is 14 residues long. CDR3 region: CAGLAIVVSTEAFF. CDR3 DNA: TGTGCCGGATTAGCGATAGTCGTTTCCACTGAAGCTTTCTTT. Drawing the rest from reference TRBV2 and TRBJ1-1, the complete variable domain is EPEVTQTPSHQVTQMGQEVILRCVPISNHLYFYWYRQILGQKVEFLVSFYNNEISEKSEIFDDQFSVERPDGSNFTLKIRSTKLEDSAMYFCAGLAIVVSTEAFFGQGTRLTVV.

This chain uses TRBV6-5 with TRBJ2-1, with TRBD2 matching over 10 bases. With 4 bases clipped from V and 9 bases from J, the junction kept 6 bases outside the gene matches. Germline V gene lookup returns CDR1 MNHEY and CDR2 SVGAGI. The CDR3 covers 14 residues. CDR3 bases: TGTGCCAGCAGTTCCGGGACTAGCGTGGGTGAGCAGTTCTTC. The encoded protein is CASSSGTSVGEQFF.

The V and J genes are TRBV4-3 and TRBJ2-1; 16 nucleotides agree with TRBD2. There are 18 residues in the CDR3. Germline V gene lookup returns CDR1 LGHNA and CDR2 YSLEER. Trimming cost V 4 bases and J 4 bases; bases outside gene matches: 7. The CDR3 sequence is CASSPLGLAGGRYNEQFF. CDR3 nucleotide sequence: TGCGCCAGCAGCCCCCTGGGACTAGCGGGGGGGCGGTACAATGAGCAGTTCTTC.